This T cell receptor beta chain came from a study of T cell changes during pregnancy in multiple sclerosis. Germline V lookup: CDR1 MDHEN, CDR2 SYDVKM. Trimming left V 11 bases short and J 1 base short, with 17 bases between. This CDR3 spans 14 amino acids. TCRdb keeps only in-frame clones here, not all; method: immunoSEQ multiplex PCR. The table shows about 28,000 clones, with roughly 91% occurring only once. The material was CD4+ T cells from peripheral blood mononuclear cells, obtained in the first trimester of pregnancy. The receptor was isolated from a female donor in good health, enrolled as a control in a pregnancy study. The rearrangement links TRBV28 to TRBJ1-1, with D perhaps matching TRBD1 (5 bases). In DNA, the CDR3 is TGTGCCGCCACCCAGGGAAGTGGGAACACTGAAGCTTTCTTT. Amino acid sequence: CAATQGSGNTEAFF.